The clone carrying this T cell receptor (beta chain) was picked up one time. As originally analysed: It was from reference gene primer amplification that nucleated cell counts were estimated. The protocol was immunoSEQ multiplex PCR, while the TCRdb copy is restricted to in-frame clones and leaves out a portion. The V and J calls and clone size were taken over from that table, and D and trimming were inferred from the DNA. The data hold roughly 15,000 clones, with roughly 85% observed a single time. This specimen comes from a study of blood T cell repertoires in COVID-19. Study summary: COVID-19 samples from acute and convalescent phases originated in the United States, Italy and Spain.

The CDR3 spans 13 residues. Germline values: CDR1 ENHRY, CDR2 SYGVKD. The V gene lost 10 bases and the J gene lost 4 bases, with 14 bases spanning the gap. Sequencing used peripheral blood. This clonotype originated in a human donor with active COVID-19. The donor label of this sample is uncertain. The chain is built from TRBV10-3 and TRBJ2-1; no reliable D call. In nucleotides, the CDR3 is TGTGCCAGCTCCGTACTCGAGTACAATGAGCAGTTCTTC. Translating gives CASSVLEYNEQFF.